This T cell receptor beta chain is from a study of blood T cells in healthy people across ages. The CDR3 is 11 residues long. Germline-derived CDR1 and CDR2 are MDHEN and SYDVKM. Then a second PCR, running roughly 7 to 11 cycles, was carried out with a sample-barcoded 5' primer and a J-beta primer mix. TCRdb reprocessed the 5' RACE reads via MiXCR and lists one record per CDR3 protein. The sample consists of approximately 810,000 distinct CDR3 sequences, around 30% of them appearing once. This sequence was found in a woman older than 75 in good health. The chain combines TRBV28 with TRBJ2-5; D unclear. The J call may be in error: the DNA end matches TRBJ2-7 better. Sequenced: blood. The CDR3, as DNA: TGTGCCAGCAGGATGCTAGGCGAGCAGTACTTC. Protein sequence: CASRMLGEQYF.